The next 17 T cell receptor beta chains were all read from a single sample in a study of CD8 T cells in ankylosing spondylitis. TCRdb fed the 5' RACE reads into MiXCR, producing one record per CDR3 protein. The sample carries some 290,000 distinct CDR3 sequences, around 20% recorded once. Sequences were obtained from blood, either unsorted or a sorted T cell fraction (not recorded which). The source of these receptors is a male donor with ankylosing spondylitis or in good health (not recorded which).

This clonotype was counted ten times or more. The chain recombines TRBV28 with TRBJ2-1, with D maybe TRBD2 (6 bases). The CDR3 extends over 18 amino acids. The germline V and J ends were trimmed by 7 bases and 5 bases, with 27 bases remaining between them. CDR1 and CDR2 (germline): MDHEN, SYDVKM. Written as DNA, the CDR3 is TGTGCCAGCACCGTGGGGATTTTTCGCGGCGGAGGGAACAATGAGCAGTTCTTC. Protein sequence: CASTVGIFRGGGNNEQFF.

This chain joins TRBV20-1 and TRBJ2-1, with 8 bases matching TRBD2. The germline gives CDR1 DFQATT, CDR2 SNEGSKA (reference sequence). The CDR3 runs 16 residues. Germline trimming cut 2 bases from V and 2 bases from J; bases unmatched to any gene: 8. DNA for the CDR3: TGCAGTGCTAGAAGACTAGCGCCTAATACCTACAATGAGCAGTTCTTC. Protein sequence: CSARRLAPNTYNEQFF.

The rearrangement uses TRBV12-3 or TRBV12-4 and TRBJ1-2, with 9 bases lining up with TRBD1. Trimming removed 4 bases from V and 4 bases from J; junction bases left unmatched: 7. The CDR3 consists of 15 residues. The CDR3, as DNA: TGTGCCAGCAGTTCAACCGGGACAGGGACCTATGGCTACACCTTC. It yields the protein CASSSTGTGTYGYTF.

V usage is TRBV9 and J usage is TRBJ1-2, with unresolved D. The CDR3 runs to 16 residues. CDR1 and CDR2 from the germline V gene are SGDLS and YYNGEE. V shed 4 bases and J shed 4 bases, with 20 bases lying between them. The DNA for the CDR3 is TGTGCCAGCAGCCCGCAGATGGAAATCTGGGGCTATGGCTACACCTTC. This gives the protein CASSPQMEIWGYGYTF.

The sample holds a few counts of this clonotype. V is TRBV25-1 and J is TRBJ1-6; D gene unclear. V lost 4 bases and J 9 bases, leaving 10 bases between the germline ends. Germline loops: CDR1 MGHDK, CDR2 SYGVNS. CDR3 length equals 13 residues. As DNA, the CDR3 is TGTGCCAGCAGTGCTCAAGTGGCTTCACCCCTCCACTTT. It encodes CASSAQVASPLHF. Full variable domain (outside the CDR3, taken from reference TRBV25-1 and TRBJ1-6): EADIYQTPRYLVIGTGKKITLECSQTMGHDKMYWYQQDPGMELHLIHYSYGVNSTEKGDLSSESTVSRIRTEHFPLTLESARPSHTSQYLCASSAQVASPLHFGNGTRLTVT.

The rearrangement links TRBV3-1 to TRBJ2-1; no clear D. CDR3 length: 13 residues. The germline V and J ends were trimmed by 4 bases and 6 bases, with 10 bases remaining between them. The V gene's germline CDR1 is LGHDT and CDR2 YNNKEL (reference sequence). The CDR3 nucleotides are TGTGCCAGCAGCCGGGCCGCGACCAATGAGCAGTTCTTC. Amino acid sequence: CASSRAATNEQFF.

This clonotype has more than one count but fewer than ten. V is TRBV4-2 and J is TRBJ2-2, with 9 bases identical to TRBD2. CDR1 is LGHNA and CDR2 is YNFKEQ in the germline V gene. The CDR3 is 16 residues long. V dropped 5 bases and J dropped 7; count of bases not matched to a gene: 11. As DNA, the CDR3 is TGTGCCAGCAGCTCAGGGTTAGCGGGGGCGAGCGGGGAGCTGTTTTTT. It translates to CASSSGLAGASGELFF.

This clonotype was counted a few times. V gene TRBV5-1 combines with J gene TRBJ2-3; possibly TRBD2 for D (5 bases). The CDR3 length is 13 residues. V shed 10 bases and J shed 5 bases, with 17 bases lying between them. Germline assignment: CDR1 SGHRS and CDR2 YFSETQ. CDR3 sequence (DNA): TGCGCCTCGAGAGGGCTAGCCGAAGATACGCAGTATTTT. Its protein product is CASRGLAEDTQYF.

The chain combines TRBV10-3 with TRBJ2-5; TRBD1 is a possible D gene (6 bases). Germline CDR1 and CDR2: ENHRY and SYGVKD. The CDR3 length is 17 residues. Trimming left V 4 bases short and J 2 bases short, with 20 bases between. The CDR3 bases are TGTGCCATCAGTGCGAGATTTCAACAGGGAAAACAAGAGACCCAGTACTTC. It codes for CAISARFQQGKQETQYF.

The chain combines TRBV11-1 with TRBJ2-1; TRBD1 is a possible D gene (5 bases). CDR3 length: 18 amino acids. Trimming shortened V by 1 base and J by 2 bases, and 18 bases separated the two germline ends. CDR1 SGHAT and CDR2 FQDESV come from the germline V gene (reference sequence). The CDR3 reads CASSLVASRLGPYNEQFF. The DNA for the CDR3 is TGTGCCAGCAGCTTAGTCGCCTCCAGACTGGGGCCCTACAATGAGCAGTTCTTC. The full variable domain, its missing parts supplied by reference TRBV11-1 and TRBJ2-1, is EAEVAQSPRYKITEKSQAVAFWCDPISGHATLYWYRQILGQGPELLVQFQDESVVDDSQLPKDRFSAERLKGVDSTLKIQPAELGDSAMYLCASSLVASRLGPYNEQFFGPGTRLTVL.

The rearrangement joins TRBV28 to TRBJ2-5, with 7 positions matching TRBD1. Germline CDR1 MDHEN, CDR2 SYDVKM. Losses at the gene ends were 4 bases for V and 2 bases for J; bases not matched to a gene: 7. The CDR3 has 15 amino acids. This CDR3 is CASSSPDRAQETQYF. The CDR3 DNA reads TGTGCCAGCAGTTCTCCTGACAGGGCGCAAGAGACCCAGTACTTC.

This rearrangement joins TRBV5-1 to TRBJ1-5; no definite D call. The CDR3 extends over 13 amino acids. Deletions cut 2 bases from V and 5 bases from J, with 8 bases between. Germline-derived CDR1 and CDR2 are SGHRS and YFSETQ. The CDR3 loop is CASSFDGDQPQHF. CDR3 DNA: TGCGCCAGCAGCTTCGATGGAGATCAGCCCCAGCATTTT.

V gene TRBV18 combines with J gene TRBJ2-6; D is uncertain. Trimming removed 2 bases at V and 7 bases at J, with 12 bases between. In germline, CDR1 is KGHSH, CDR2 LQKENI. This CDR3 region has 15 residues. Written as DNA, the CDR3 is TGTGCCAGCTCACCAATTATGTCTGAAGCCAACGTCCTGACTTTC. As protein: CASSPIMSEANVLTF.

In nucleotides, the CDR3 is TGTGCCAGCAGCCAAGGGACTAGGGGCCAAGAGACCCAGTACTTC. It is translated as CASSQGTRGQETQYF. The chain uses TRBV4-2 and TRBJ2-5; 7 nucleotides agree with TRBD2. This CDR3 spans 15 amino acids. Per the germline V gene, CDR1 is LGHNA and CDR2 is YNFKEQ. V lost 1 base, J lost 1 base, and 3 bases stayed unmatched.

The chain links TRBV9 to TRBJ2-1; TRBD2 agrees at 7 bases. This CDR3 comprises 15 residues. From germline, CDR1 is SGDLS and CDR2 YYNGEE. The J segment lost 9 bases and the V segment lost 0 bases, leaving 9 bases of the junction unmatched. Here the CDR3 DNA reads TGTGCCAGCAGCGTAGCTTGGGGCAGGGAGGGTGAGCAGTTCTTC. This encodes CASSVAWGREGEQFF.

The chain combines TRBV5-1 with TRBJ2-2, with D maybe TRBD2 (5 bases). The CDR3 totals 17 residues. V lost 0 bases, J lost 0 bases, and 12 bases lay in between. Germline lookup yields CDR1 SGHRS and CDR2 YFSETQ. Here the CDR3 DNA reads TGCGCCAGCAGCTTGGTCGTTATCGGGACGAACACCGGGGAGCTGTTTTTT. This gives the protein CASSLVVIGTNTGELFF.

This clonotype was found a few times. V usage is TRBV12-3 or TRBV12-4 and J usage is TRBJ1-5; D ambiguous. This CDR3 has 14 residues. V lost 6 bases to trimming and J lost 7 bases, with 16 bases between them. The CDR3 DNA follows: TGTGCCAGCAGCCCCGGAGGTATTTACCAGCCCCAGCATTTT. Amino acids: CASSPGGIYQPQHF.